A single sample gave rise to the 14 T cell receptor beta chains below, sequenced in a study of Graves' ophthalmopathy and Graves' hyperthyroidism. Investigators amplified TCR beta CDR3 regions from RNA transcripts. First-round RT-PCR with HTBI primers preceded a second-round multiplex PCR. TCRdb analysed the multiplex PCR reads with MiXCR anew, one entry per CDR3 protein. The sample lists about 500,000 distinct CDR3 sequences; less than 40% were seen once. Sequenced input: peripheral blood or thyroid tissue (not recorded which). The receptors were gathered from an adult man with Graves' hyperthyroidism.

This clonotype has at least ten counts. The chain is built from TRBV2 and TRBJ1-1, with D perhaps matching TRBD1 (6 bases). This CDR3 has 14 residues. Germline assignment: CDR1 SNHLY and CDR2 FYNNEI. V was trimmed by 5 bases and J by 4 bases, leaving 14 bases between them. The chain's CDR3 is CASSLRGRSTEAFF. CDR3 DNA: TGTGCCAGCAGTTTAAGGGGGAGAAGCACTGAAGCTTTCTTT.

In its sample, this clonotype was seen many times. The chain employs TRBV24-1 and TRBJ2-5; TRBD1 matches at 7 bases. V dropped 4 bases and J dropped 3; count of bases not matched to a gene: 4. The CDR3 is 14 residues long. Looked up from germline, CDR1 is KGHDR and CDR2 is SFDVKD. CDR3 bases: TGTGCCACCAGTGAAGGGGGCCCCAAAGAGACCCAGTACTTC. Translation gives CATSEGGPKETQYF.

The chain uses TRBV7-6 and TRBJ2-5, with D possibly matching TRBD1 (6 bases). TRBJ2-1 matches the DNA end more closely, so the J call is doubtful. This CDR3 comprises 13 residues. Germline CDR1 SGHVS, CDR2 FNYEAQ. The CDR3 spells CASSLYQGNEQFF. CDR3 DNA sequence: TGTGCCAGCAGCTTATACCAGGGGAATGAGCAGTTCTTC.

This clonotype was recorded at least ten times. This rearrangement joins TRBV12-3 or TRBV12-4 to TRBJ1-2; D is unclear. The CDR3 is 11 residues long. The V end lost 5 bases, the J end lost 5 bases, and 6 bases lay between the germline ends. The CDR3 protein is CASSPGYGYTF. Written as DNA, the CDR3 is TGTGCCAGCAGTCCTGGATATGGCTACACCTTC.

Only a few counts were recorded for this clonotype. A read error may explain this, as a much larger clone is one base away. The chain recombines TRBV13 with TRBJ1-1; D not certain. Trimming left V 7 bases short and J 1 base short, with 13 bases between. The CDR3 extends over 14 amino acids. The germline gives CDR1 PRHDT, CDR2 FYEKMQ (reference sequence). This chain's CDR3 is CASILLGRNTEAFF. CDR3 nucleotide sequence: TGTGCCAGCATCCTTTTAGGGAGGAACACTGAAGCTTTCTTT.

The table lists this clonotype with many counts. A read error may produce the germline difference seen at one junction end. The rearrangement links TRBV5-6 to TRBJ1-1, with D possibly being TRBD1 (5 bases). Looked up from germline, CDR1 is SGHDT and CDR2 is YYEEEE. This CDR3 has 15 residues. The CDR3 spells CASRLGTGMNTEAFF. The CDR3 DNA is TGTGCCAGCAGATTGGGGACGGGCATGAACACTGAAGCTTTCTTT. Based on the CDR3 plus reference TRBV5-6 and TRBJ1-1, the full variable domain is DAGVTQSPTHLIKTRGQQVTLRCSPKSGHDTVSWYQQALGQGPQFIFQYYEEEERQRGNFPDRFSGHQFPNYSSELNVNALLLGDSALYLCASRLGTGMNTEAFFGQGTRLTVV.

The chain employs TRBV13 and TRBJ2-7; tentatively, D is TRBD1 (5 bases). The germline V gene has CDR1 PRHDT and CDR2 FYEKMQ (reference sequence). The CDR3 length is 13 residues. V dropped 7 bases and J dropped 3 bases, with 13 bases sitting between them. CDR3 residues: CASKGAGNYEQYF. DNA for the CDR3: TGTGCCAGCAAAGGAGCAGGGAACTACGAGCAGTACTTC.

This clonotype showed up many times. The chain links TRBV2 to TRBJ1-5; unclear D gene. CDR1 and CDR2 from the germline V gene are SNHLY and FYNNEI. V lost 7 bases, J lost 4 bases, and 14 bases lay in between. The CDR3 consists of 14 residues. For the CDR3, the DNA is TGTGCCAGCAAGCGGGTTGATGCAAATCAGCCCCAGCATTTT. Its protein is CASKRVDANQPQHF.

This clonotype was seen repeatedly, ten times or more. The chain has TRBV6-6 and TRBJ1-4; a weak D match, TRBD1 (5 bases). The CDR3 loop spans 13 amino acids. The germline V and J ends were trimmed by 4 bases and 8 bases, with 11 bases remaining between them. CDR1 MNHNY and CDR2 SVGAGI come from the germline V gene (reference sequence). The CDR3 spells CASSLWGDEKLFF. The CDR3 DNA reads TGTGCCAGCAGTTTGTGGGGGGACGAAAAACTGTTTTTT.

This clonotype was counted many times. The V call is TRBV10-3, the J call TRBJ1-5, with 7 bases matching TRBD1. Germline trimming cut 3 bases from V and 4 bases from J; bases unmatched to any gene: 3. Per the germline V gene, CDR1 is ENHRY and CDR2 is SYGVKD. The CDR3 has 14 amino acids. CDR3 DNA sequence: TGTGCCATCAGTGATCTACAGGGGAATCAGCCCCAGCATTTT. Translating gives CAISDLQGNQPQHF.

The chain combines TRBV10-3 with TRBJ1-1; D remains unclear. This CDR3 has 13 residues. V lost 6 bases, J lost 1 base, and 9 bases lay in between. Germline CDR1 ENHRY, CDR2 SYGVKD. CDR3 in DNA: TGTGCCATCAGGCGCGAAGCGAACACTGAAGCTTTCTTT. Protein sequence: CAIRREANTEAFF.

This clonotype has more than one count but fewer than ten. The chain recombines TRBV2 with TRBJ1-6; D gene uncertain. Germline assignment: CDR1 SNHLY and CDR2 FYNNEI. This CDR3 region has 14 residues. Trimming took 6 bases from V and 7 from J, leaving 13 bases between them. The CDR3 loop reads CASSQSFENSPLHF. The CDR3 nucleotides are TGTGCCAGCAGCCAGAGTTTTGAGAATTCACCCCTCCACTTT.

This clonotype has just a few counts. J is TRBJ2-2 and V is TRBV4-1; D is possibly TRBD1 (6 bases). The CDR3 runs to 14 residues. V was shortened by 0 bases and J by 6 bases, with 8 bases between the two germline ends. Germline V gene lookup returns CDR1 MGHRA and CDR2 YSYEKL. CDR3 in amino acids: CASSQDWGPGELFF. CDR3 nucleotides: TGCGCCAGCAGCCAAGATTGGGGGCCCGGGGAGCTGTTTTTT.

On this clonotype: A read error may be the cause here, since a much bigger clone is one base away. The chain has TRBV9 and TRBJ1-1; D unresolved. Germline CDR1 and CDR2: SGDLS and YYNGEE. The CDR3 sequence is 14 residues long. The CDR3 region is CASSVVQANAEAFF. In DNA, the CDR3 is TGTGCCAGCAGCGTAGTACAAGCGAACGCTGAAGCTTTCTTT.